This is a list of T cell receptor beta chains from one sample in a study of T cell responses to AZD1222 COVID-19 vaccine. The data were produced by immunoSEQ multiplex PCR, yet TCRdb's version contains in-frame clones alone and is incomplete. This table has about 150,000 clones, roughly nine tenths appearing once. The sample was peripheral blood, taken on day 0 of AZD1222 vaccination. Receptors originate from an adult in good health. The CDR3 runs from the conserved cysteine through the conserved F or W. The D gene is left open where the match is weak. Size is omitted from some rows. Given values are once, few, many or a class for expanded clones.

d_call: TRBD2; j_call: TRBJ2-3; clone_size: NA; v_call: TRBV13; cdr3_aa: CASSLGIAGTTDTQYF; cdr3_nt: TGTGCCAGCAGCTTAGGTATAGCGGGAACCACAGATACGCAGTATTTT
d_call: NA; j_call: TRBJ1-4; clone_size: NA; v_call: TRBV10-3; cdr3_aa: CAIRRDGGNEKLFF; cdr3_nt: TGTGCCATCAGAAGGGACGGAGGTAATGAAAAACTGTTTTTT
d_call: NA; j_call: TRBJ2-1; clone_size: NA; v_call: TRBV3-1/TRBV3-2; cdr3_aa: CASSQGWAAWTASYNEQFF; cdr3_nt: TGTGCCAGCAGCCAAGGTTGGGCTGCGTGGACAGCCTCCTACAATGAGCAGTTCTTC
d_call: TRBD1; j_call: TRBJ2-2; clone_size: NA; v_call: TRBV15; cdr3_aa: CATSKTTGVSTGELFF; cdr3_nt: TGTGCCACCAGCAAAACGACAGGGGTGAGCACCGGGGAGCTGTTTTTT
d_call: TRBD2; j_call: TRBJ2-7; clone_size: NA; v_call: TRBV7-2; cdr3_aa: CASSLQGLAGGNYEQYF; cdr3_nt: TGTGCCAGCAGCCTCCAGGGACTAGCGGGGGGAAACTACGAGCAGTACTTC
d_call: TRBD1; j_call: TRBJ1-6; clone_size: NA; v_call: TRBV9; cdr3_aa: CASSVGDGGTESSYNSPLHF; cdr3_nt: TGTGCCAGCAGCGTAGGGGATGGGGGGACAGAGAGCTCCTATAATTCACCCCTCCACTTT
d_call: NA; j_call: TRBJ1-2; clone_size: once; v_call: TRBV15; cdr3_aa: CATSRDTGNYGYTF; cdr3_nt: TGTGCCACCAGCAGAGACACAGGGAACTATGGCTACACCTTC
d_call: NA; j_call: TRBJ2-7; clone_size: few; v_call: TRBV6-1; cdr3_aa: CASSEAYRENTYEQYF; cdr3_nt: TGTGCCAGCAGTGAAGCCTACAGGGAAAATACCTACGAGCAGTACTTC
d_call: NA; j_call: TRBJ1-5; clone_size: NA; v_call: TRBV4-3; cdr3_aa: CASSQSAGNQPQHF; cdr3_nt: TGCGCCAGCAGCCAATCCGCGGGCAATCAGCCCCAGCATTTT
d_call: NA; j_call: TRBJ2-1; clone_size: NA; v_call: TRBV6-5; cdr3_aa: CASRMDGLYNEQFF; cdr3_nt: TGTGCCAGCAGGATGGACGGTTTATACAATGAGCAGTTCTTC
d_call: NA; j_call: TRBJ1-1; clone_size: NA; v_call: TRBV4-1; cdr3_aa: CASSQIHMNTEAFF; cdr3_nt: TGCGCCAGCAGTCAGATTCACATGAACACTGAAGCTTTCTTT